One TCR beta chain is described in this entry. Its cognate antigen is unknown. TCR beta libraries were prepared from cDNA with unique molecular identifiers. TCRdb re-called the PCR reads through MiXCR, storing one row per CDR3 protein. Counted here are a few hundred thousand distinct CDR3 sequences, roughly 46% occurring once; the ten biggest clones make up 9% to 14%. This sample is part of a study of post-analysis software for immune sequencing data. Trimming took off 0 bases at V and 6 bases at J, with 14 bases between the two ends. The length of the CDR3 is 15 residues. Germline V lookup: CDR1 MNHNS, CDR2 SASEGT. Study results and limitations: There were several TRBV segments more frequent in patients than controls, and TRBV5-6, TRBV5-1 and TRBV20-1 were among them.

Material for sequencing was blood. The sequence was obtained from a girl aged 5-17 years with multiple sclerosis. V and J are TRBV6-1 and TRBJ1-1; D might be TRBD1 (5 bases). The CDR3 loop reads CASSEAPDGAAEAFF. CDR3 DNA sequence: TGTGCCAGCAGTGAAGCCCCGGACGGGGCGGCTGAAGCTTTCTTT.